The clone carrying this TCR beta chain showed up just a few times. Its antigen remains unknown. This entry is derived from a study of response to subunit inactivated influenza vaccine. Findings and caveats of the study: The authors suggested that few new T cells are recruited per seasonal influenza vaccination.

Each CDR3 protein is one row after TCRdb ran MiXCR on the RT-PCR reads. Among roughly 760,000 distinct CDR3 sequences listed, less than 25% were seen once. Germline V gives CDR1 MNHNS, CDR2 SASEGT. V shed 6 bases, J shed 7 bases, and the junction held 6 bases outside the gene matches. There are 14 residues in the CDR3. The V call is TRBV6-1, the J call TRBJ2-6; 7 bases are a match to TRBD1. The sequenced sample was PBMCs from blood, obtained 4 to 6 days after vaccination. The TCR sequence derives from a man between 45 and 60 years old who received an inactivated influenza vaccine. The CDR3 here is CASSRPGGANVLTF. CDR3 coding DNA: TGTGCCAGCAGCCGTCCAGGGGGAGCCAACGTCCTGACTTTC.